These T cell receptor beta chains were read from a single sample in a study of blood T cell repertoires in COVID-19. Sequenced by immunoSEQ multiplex PCR; TCRdb stores in-frame clones only, minus some. Of more than 100,000 clones in the sample, 65% to 90% were seen once. Sequencing used peripheral blood. The receptors here all came from a woman in her fifties or sixties with active or convalescent COVID-19. CDR3s include the opening cysteine and the closing phenylalanine or tryptophan. D genes are given only for firm matches. Part of the rows lack a size; the others show once, few, many or a class for expanded clones.

v_gene	j_gene	d_gene	abundance	CDR3aa	CDR3nt
TRBV9	TRBJ1-1	.	.	CASSVGQGLNTEAFF	TGTGCCAGCAGCGTAGGGCAGGGGTTAAACACTGAAGCTTTCTTT
TRBV9	TRBJ1-1	.	many	CASSVDPAGPAREAFF	TGTGCCAGCAGCGTAGACCCCGCCGGTCCCGCGAGGGAAGCTTTCTTT
TRBV5-3	TRBJ1-4	.	.	CARSLNRPPTNEKLFF	TGTGCCAGAAGCTTGAACAGACCACCAACTAATGAAAAACTGTTTTTT
TRBV19	TRBJ2-2	.	.	CASSIFTSSSGELFF	TGTGCCAGTAGTATATTTACTAGTTCTTCCGGGGAGCTGTTTTTT
TRBV7-2	TRBJ1-2	.	.	CASSLAGGSGYTF	TGTGCCAGCAGCTTAGCGGGGGGGAGTGGCTACACCTTC
TRBV28	TRBJ2-4	TRBD2	.	CASSGGLVSGNIQYF	TGTGCCAGCAGTGGGGGACTAGTCTCGGGCAACATTCAGTACTTC
TRBV6-2/TRBV6-3	TRBJ1-4	TRBD1	.	CASSRTGPTNEKLFF	TGTGCCAGCAGTCGGACAGGACCAACTAATGAAAAACTGTTTTTT
TRBV6-1	TRBJ1-1	.	.	CASSERKLMDSEAFF	TGTGCCAGCAGTGAAAGAAAGCTTATGGACAGTGAAGCTTTCTTT
TRBV27	TRBJ1-1	.	.	CASSFVERTEAFF	TGTGCCAGCAGTTTCGTGGAGAGGACTGAAGCTTTCTTT
TRBV11-2	TRBJ1-4	.	few	CASSPPATNEKLFF	TGTGCCAGCAGCCCTCCAGCAACTAATGAAAAACTGTTTTTT
TRBV6-5	TRBJ2-2	.	.	CASSYWGENTGELFF	TGTGCCAGCAGTTACTGGGGGGAGAACACCGGGGAGCTGTTTTTT
TRBV20-1	TRBJ2-3	TRBD1	once	CSASTQGPYTDTQYF	TGCAGTGCTAGTACACAGGGGCCTTACACAGATACGCAGTATTTT
TRBV6-6	TRBJ2-5	.	.	CASIGYQETQYF	TGTGCCAGCATCGGGTATCAAGAGACCCAGTACTTC